This TCR beta chain was captured by sequencing in a study of T cells in Graves' hyperthyroidism and ophthalmopathy. Looked up from germline, CDR1 is DFQATT and CDR2 is SNEGSKA (reference sequence). The CDR3 totals 12 residues. Between the trimmed V and J ends, which lost 0 bases and 6 bases, there was a span of 8 bases. TCR beta CDR3 regions were amplified from RNA transcripts. The study used the HTBI primer set for a first-round RT-PCR of the TCR CDR3. Using its own MiXCR run on the multiplex PCR reads, TCRdb lists one record per CDR3 protein. The profile covers some 740,000 distinct CDR3 sequences, with about 14% appearing a single time and roughly a tenth taken by the ten largest.

The chain employs TRBV20-1 and TRBJ1-1; D is perhaps TRBD1 (5 bases). Sequencing was performed on blood. The TCR originated in a young woman with Graves' hyperthyroidism. The DNA of the CDR3 is TGCAGTGCTAGAGATCCCAGGGCTGAAGCTTTCTTT. Protein sequence: CSARDPRAEAFF.